This TCR beta chain was identified in a study of blood T cell repertoires in COVID-19. The CDR3 is 13 residues long. The germline gives CDR1 MNHNY, CDR2 SVGAGI (reference sequence). V was pared by 1 base and J by 8 bases, with 8 bases between. Sequenced by immunoSEQ multiplex PCR; TCRdb stores in-frame clones only, minus some. The sample carries 120,000 or so clones, about two thirds recorded once. The J gene is TRBJ2-2, the V gene TRBV6-6, with D maybe TRBD1 (5 bases). The sequence derives from a human donor with acute or convalescent COVID-19. The donor label of this sample is uncertain. What was sequenced was peripheral blood. In nucleotides, the CDR3 is TGTGCCAGCAGTTACTTCCAGGGTGGGGAGCTGTTTTTT. This sequence encodes CASSYFQGGELFF.